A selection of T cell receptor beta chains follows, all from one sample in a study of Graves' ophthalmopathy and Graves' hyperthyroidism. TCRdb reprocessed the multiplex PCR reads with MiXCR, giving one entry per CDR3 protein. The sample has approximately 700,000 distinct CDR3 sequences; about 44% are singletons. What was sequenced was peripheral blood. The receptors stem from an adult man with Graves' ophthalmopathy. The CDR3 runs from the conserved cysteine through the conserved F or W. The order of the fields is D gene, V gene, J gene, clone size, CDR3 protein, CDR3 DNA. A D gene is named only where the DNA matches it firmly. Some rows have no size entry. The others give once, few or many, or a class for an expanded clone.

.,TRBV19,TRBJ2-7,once,CASSFREINYEQYF,TGTGCCAGTAGCTTCAGGGAAATCAACTACGAGCAGTACTTC
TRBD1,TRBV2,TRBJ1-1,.,CASSLGTGSATEAFF,TGTGCCAGCAGCCTAGGGACAGGGTCGGCCACTGAAGCTTTCTTT
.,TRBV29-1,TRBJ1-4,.,CSVSNEKLFF,TGCAGCGTCAGCAATGAAAAACTGTTTTTT
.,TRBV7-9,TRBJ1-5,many,CASSLEPQPQHF,TGTGCCAGCAGCTTGGAGCCACAGCCCCAGCATTTT
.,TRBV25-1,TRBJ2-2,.,CASSKPPSLNTGELFF,TGTGCCAGCAGTAAACCGCCGAGCTTGAACACCGGGGAGCTGTTTTTT
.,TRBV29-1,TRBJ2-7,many,CSVRTGTYEQYF,TGCAGCGTAAGGACGGGCACCTACGAGCAGTACTTC
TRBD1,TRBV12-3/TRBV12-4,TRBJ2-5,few,CASRQTGQSGTQYF,TGTGCCAGCAGACAAACGGGACAGTCGGGGACCCAGTACTTC
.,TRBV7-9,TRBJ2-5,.,CASSLDDRQETQYF,TGTGCCAGCAGCCTCGACGACAGACAAGAGACCCAGTACTTC
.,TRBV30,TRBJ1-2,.,CAWRIQGGYGYTF,TGTGCCTGGAGGATCCAGGGCGGCTATGGCTACACCTTC
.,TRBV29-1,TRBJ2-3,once,CSVVWMGAYTDTQYF,TGCAGCGTTGTTTGGATGGGGGCTTACACAGATACGCAGTATTTT
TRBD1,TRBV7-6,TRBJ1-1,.,CASSPRAGTGSAEAFF,TGTGCCAGCAGCCCTCGGGCCGGGACAGGGAGCGCTGAAGCTTTCTTT
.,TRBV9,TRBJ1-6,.,CASSQEIWDSPLHF,TGTGCCAGCAGCCAAGAAATTTGGGATTCACCCCTCCACTTT
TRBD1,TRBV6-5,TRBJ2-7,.,CARYDRVQGTYEQYF,TGTGCCAGATACGACAGGGTCCAAGGGACCTACGAGCAGTACTTC
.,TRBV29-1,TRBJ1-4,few,CSVEDRQGGEKLFF,TGCAGCGTTGAAGATCGTCAGGGTGGTGAAAAACTGTTTTTT
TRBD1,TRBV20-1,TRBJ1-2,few,CSAPQGNYGYTF,TGCAGTGCTCCACAGGGGAACTATGGCTACACCTTC
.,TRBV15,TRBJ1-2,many,CATSRDRRGNYGYTF,TGTGCCACCAGCAGAGATAGGAGGGGGAACTATGGCTACACCTTC
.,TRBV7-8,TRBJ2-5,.,CASSPRRYQETQYF,TGTGCCAGCAGCCCCCGTCGGTACCAAGAGACCCAGTACTTC
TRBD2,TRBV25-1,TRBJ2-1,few,CASSKSGRYNEQFF,TGTGCCAGCAGTAAAAGCGGGAGGTACAATGAGCAGTTCTTC
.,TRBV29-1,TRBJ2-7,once,CSVTSRGGPGGEQYF,TGCAGCGTTACCTCCCGTGGAGGGCCTGGAGGGGAGCAGTACTTC
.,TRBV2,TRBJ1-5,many,CASIGTFGNQPQHF,TGTGCCAGCATCGGGACCTTCGGCAATCAGCCCCAGCATTTT
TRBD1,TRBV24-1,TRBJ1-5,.,CATSGTTGTAHEHF,TGTGCCACCAGTGGTACGACTGGGACAGCCCACGAGCATTTT
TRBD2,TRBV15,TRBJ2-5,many,CATSRDRGVQETQYF,TGTGCCACCAGCAGAGATCGGGGGGTCCAAGAGACCCAGTACTTC
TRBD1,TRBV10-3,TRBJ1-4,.,CAISETQGAGEGYEEKLFF,TGTGCCATCAGTGAAACCCAGGGGGCAGGCGAGGGCTACGAAGAAAAACTGTTTTTT
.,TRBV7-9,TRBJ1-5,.,CASSPQGVNQPQHF,TGTGCCAGCAGCCCCCAAGGGGTGAATCAGCCCCAGCATTTT
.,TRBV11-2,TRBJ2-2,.,CASSLDTRGPGELFF,TGTGCCAGCAGCTTAGATACCCGGGGGCCCGGGGAGCTGTTTTTT
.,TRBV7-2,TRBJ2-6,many,CASSVTGPGANVLTF,TGTGCCAGCAGCGTTACAGGGCCTGGGGCCAACGTCCTGACTTTC
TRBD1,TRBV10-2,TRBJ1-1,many,CASRKNRGLNTEAFF,TGCGCCAGCAGGAAAAACAGGGGGCTCAACACTGAAGCTTTCTTT
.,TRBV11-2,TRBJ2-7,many,CASSSGDYYEQYF,TGTGCCAGCAGCTCGGGGGATTACTACGAGCAGTACTTC
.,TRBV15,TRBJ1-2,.,CATSSETRGYGYTF,TGTGCCACCAGCAGTGAAACTAGGGGCTATGGCTACACCTTC
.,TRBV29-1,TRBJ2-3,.,CSVESGGSTDTQYF,TGCAGCGTTGAGTCCGGGGGAAGCACAGATACGCAGTATTTT